The present entry profiles one T cell receptor (beta chain) with its context. A read error may produce the germline difference seen at one junction end. The sample comes from a study of blood T cell repertoires in COVID-19. Background on the study: Acute-phase and convalescent COVID-19 samples originated in the United States, Italy and Spain. Sources were T cells, B-cell-depleted T cells, or PBMCs; the material itself was cDNA or gDNA.

Original methodology: Counts of nucleated cells, estimated from reference gene primer amplification, were obtained. Sequencing was performed with immunoSEQ multiplex PCR; in TCRdb, only in-frame clones are kept and a portion is missing. That table gives V, J and clone size, and the DNA gave D and trimming. This sample carries around 61,000 clones, 89% of them seen once, and the ten largest clones take approximately 1.3%. The CDR3 spans 13 residues. Per the germline V gene, CDR1 is LGHNT and CDR2 is FRNRAP. V usage is TRBV12-5 and J usage is TRBJ1-3; no reliable D call. The receptor was isolated from a man aged 55 to 70 with acute or convalescent COVID-19. The sequenced sample was peripheral blood. The CDR3 nucleotides are TGTGCTAGTGGTTTGGTACCCAGAAATACCATATATTTT. It is translated as CASGLVPRNTIYF.